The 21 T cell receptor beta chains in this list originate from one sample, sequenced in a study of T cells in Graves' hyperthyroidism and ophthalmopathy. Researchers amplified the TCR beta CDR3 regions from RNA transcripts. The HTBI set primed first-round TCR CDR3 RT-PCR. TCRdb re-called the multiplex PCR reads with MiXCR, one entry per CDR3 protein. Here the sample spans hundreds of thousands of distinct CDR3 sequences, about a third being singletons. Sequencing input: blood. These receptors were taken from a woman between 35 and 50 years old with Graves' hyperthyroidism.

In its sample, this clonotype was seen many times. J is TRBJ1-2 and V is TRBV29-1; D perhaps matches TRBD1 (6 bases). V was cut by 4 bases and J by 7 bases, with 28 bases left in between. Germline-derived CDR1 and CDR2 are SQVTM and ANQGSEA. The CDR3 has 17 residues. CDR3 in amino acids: CSVAPPGVILGIGGYTF. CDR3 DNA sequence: TGCAGCGTTGCCCCTCCAGGGGTTATCCTGGGGATAGGTGGCTACACCTTC.

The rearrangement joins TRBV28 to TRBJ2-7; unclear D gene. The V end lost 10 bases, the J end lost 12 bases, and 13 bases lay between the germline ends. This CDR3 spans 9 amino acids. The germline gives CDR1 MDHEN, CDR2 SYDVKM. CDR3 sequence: CATAAQRYF. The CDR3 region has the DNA TGTGCCACCGCCGCCCAGCGGTACTTC.

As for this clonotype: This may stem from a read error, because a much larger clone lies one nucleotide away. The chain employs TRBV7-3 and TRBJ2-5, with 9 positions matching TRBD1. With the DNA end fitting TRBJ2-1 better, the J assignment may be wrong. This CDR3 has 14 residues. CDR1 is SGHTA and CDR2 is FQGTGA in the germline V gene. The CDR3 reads CASSTYRGQGEQFF. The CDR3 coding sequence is TGTGCCAGCAGCACCTACAGGGGGCAGGGGGAGCAGTTCTTC.

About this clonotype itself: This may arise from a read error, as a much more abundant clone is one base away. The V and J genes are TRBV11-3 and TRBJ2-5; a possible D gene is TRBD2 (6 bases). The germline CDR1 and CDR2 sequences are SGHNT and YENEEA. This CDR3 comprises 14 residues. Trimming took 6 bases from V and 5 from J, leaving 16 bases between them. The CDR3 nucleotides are TGTGCCAGCAGGTCCGGGGGAGCTTATGAGACCCAGTACTTC. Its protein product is CASRSGGAYETQYF.

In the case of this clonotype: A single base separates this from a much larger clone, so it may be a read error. CDR3 coding DNA: TGTGCCAGCAGCATATCAGGGGACAACAATCAGCCCCAGCATTTT. Its protein is CASSISGDNNQPQHF. The V gene is TRBV9, the J gene TRBJ1-5, with D perhaps TRBD1 (6 bases). The CDR3 runs to 15 residues. Germline CDR1 reads SGDLS; CDR2 reads YYNGEE. V was cut by 4 bases and J by 3 bases, with 14 bases left in between.

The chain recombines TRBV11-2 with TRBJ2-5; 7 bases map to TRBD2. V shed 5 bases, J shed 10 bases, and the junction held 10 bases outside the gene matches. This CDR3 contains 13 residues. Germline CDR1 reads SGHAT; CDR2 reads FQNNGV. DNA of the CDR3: TGTGCCAGCAGCCTCGGACTAGAGGAGGTCCAGTACTTC. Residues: CASSLGLEEVQYF. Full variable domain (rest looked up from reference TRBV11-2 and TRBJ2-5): EAGVAQSPRYKIIEKRQSVAFWCNPISGHATLYWYQQILGQGPKLLIQFQNNGVVDDSQLPKDRFSAERLKGVDSTLKIQPAKLEDSAVYLCASSLGLEEVQYFGPGTRLLVL.

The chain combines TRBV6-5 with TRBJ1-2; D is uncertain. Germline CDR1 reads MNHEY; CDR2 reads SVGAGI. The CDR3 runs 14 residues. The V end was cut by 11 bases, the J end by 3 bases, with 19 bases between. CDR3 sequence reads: CAGGHSLGDYGYTF. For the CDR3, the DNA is TGTGCCGGCGGCCATTCCCTTGGGGACTATGGCTACACCTTC.

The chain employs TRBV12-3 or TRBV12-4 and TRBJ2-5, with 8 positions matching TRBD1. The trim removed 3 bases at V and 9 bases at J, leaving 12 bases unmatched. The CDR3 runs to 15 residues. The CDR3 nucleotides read TGTGCCAGCAGTTTTATGACAGGGGATAACCAGCCCCAGTACTTC. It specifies CASSFMTGDNQPQYF.

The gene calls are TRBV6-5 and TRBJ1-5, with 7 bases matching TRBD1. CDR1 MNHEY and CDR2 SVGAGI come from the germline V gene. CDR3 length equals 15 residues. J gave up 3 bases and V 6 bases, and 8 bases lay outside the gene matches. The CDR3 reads CASRRQGVFNQPQHF. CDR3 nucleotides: TGTGCCAGCAGACGACAGGGAGTCTTCAATCAGCCCCAGCATTTT.

CDR3 region: CASSFREHTEAFF. DNA of the CDR3: TGTGCCAGCAGCTTTAGGGAGCACACTGAAGCTTTCTTT. The chain has TRBV11-2 and TRBJ1-1; no definite D call. Trimming took 3 bases from V and 3 from J, leaving 8 bases between them. The germline V gene has CDR1 SGHAT and CDR2 FQNNGV. This CDR3 spans 13 amino acids.

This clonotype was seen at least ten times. The CDR3 nucleotides are TGTGCCAGTGCCGCGGGAGGGGTATTCGAGCAGTACTTC. Translated: CASAAGGVFEQYF. The V gene is TRBV19, the J gene TRBJ2-7; 9 positions match TRBD2. In germline, CDR1 is LNHDA, CDR2 SQIVND (reference sequence). This CDR3 contains 13 residues. Trimming cost V 8 bases and J 6 bases; bases outside gene matches: 8.

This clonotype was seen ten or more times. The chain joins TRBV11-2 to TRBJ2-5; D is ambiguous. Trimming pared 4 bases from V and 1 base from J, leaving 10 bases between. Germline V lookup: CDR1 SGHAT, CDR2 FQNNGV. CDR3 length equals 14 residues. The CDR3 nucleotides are TGTGCCAGCAGCTCTTCACCTACCCAAGAGACCCAGTACTTC. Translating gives CASSSSPTQETQYF.

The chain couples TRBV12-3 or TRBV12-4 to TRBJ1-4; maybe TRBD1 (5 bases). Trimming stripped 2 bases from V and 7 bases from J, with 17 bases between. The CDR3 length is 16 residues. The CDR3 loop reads CASSLNVGLRGEKLFF. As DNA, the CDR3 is TGTGCCAGCAGTTTAAACGTGGGACTAAGGGGTGAAAAACTGTTTTTT.

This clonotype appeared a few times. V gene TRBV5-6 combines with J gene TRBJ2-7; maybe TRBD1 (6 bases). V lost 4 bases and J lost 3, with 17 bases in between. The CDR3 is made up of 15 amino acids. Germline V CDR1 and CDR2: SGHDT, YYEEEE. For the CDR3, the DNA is TGTGCCAGCAGCGGCCGGGACAAAGGGTTCTACGAGCAGTACTTC. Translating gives CASSGRDKGFYEQYF.

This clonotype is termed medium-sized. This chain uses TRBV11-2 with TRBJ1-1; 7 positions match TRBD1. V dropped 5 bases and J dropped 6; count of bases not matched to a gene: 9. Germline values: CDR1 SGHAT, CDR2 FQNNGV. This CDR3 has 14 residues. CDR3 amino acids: CASSLQQGRAEAFF. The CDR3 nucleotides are TGTGCCAGCAGCCTTCAACAGGGGCGGGCTGAAGCTTTCTTT.

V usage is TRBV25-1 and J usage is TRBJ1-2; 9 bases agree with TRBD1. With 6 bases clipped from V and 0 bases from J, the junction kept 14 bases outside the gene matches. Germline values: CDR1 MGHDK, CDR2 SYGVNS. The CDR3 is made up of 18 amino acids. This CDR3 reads CASSHPGDREDANYGYTF. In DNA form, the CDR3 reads TGTGCCAGCAGCCACCCCGGGGACAGGGAGGACGCTAACTATGGCTACACCTTC.

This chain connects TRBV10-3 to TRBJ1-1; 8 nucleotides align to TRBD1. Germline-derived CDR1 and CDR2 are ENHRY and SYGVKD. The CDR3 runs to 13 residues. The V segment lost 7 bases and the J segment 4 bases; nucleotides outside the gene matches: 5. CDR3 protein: CAITQDRATEAFF. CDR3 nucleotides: TGTGCCATCACCCAGGACAGGGCCACTGAAGCTTTCTTT.

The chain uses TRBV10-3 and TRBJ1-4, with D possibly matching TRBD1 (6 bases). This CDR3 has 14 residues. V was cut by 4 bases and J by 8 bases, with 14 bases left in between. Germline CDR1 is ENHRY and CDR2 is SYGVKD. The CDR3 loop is CAISAPRGGEKLFF. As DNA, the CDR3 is TGTGCCATCAGTGCTCCGAGGGGGGGGGAAAAACTGTTTTTT.

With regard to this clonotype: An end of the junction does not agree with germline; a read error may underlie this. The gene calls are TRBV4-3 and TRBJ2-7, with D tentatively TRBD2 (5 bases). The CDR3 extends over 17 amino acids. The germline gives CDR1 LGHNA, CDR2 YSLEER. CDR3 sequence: CASSHKTTGLTYYGQYF. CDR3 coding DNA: TGCGCCAGCAGCCATAAAACGACCGGACTTACATACTACGGGCAGTACTTC.

This chain's CDR3 is CASSQQGQGPRGYTF. Written as DNA, the CDR3 is TGCGCCAGCAGCCAACAGGGACAGGGGCCTCGTGGCTACACCTTC. The chain couples TRBV4-3 to TRBJ1-2; TRBD1 agrees at 10 bases. Germline trimming cut 2 bases from V and 7 bases from J; bases unmatched to any gene: 7. This CDR3 contains 15 residues. Germline V gene lookup returns CDR1 LGHNA and CDR2 YSLEER.

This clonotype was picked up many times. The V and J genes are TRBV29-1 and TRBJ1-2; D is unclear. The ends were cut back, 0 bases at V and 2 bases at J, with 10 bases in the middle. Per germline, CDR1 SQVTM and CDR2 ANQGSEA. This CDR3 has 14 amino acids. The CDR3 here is CSVEDTVTNYGYTF. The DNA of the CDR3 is TGCAGCGTTGAAGACACAGTGACAAACTATGGCTACACCTTC.